The 14 T cell receptor beta chains presented below share a single source sample, sequenced in a study of technical replicates of blood from several donors. Repertoires were generated with immunoSEQ multiplex PCR, while TCRdb's copy carries only in-frame clones and drops some. This table has fewer than 85,000 clones, approximately 92% appearing once. Sample: T cells isolated from PBMCs. The receptors were sampled from a human donor in good health.

The rearrangement joins TRBV19 to TRBJ1-2; 7 bases agree with TRBD1. The CDR3 loop spans 14 amino acids. From germline, CDR1 is LNHDA and CDR2 SQIVND (reference sequence). The trim removed 3 bases at V and 4 bases at J, leaving 5 bases unmatched. CDR3 DNA sequence: TGTGCCAGTAGTATCCTTACAGGGGCCTATGGCTACACCTTC. Its translation: CASSILTGAYGYTF.

J is TRBJ2-5 and V is TRBV7-9; no reliable D call. V was trimmed by 4 bases and J by 3 bases, leaving 18 bases between them. CDR1 is SEHNR and CDR2 is FQNEAQ in the germline V gene (reference sequence). This CDR3 contains 16 residues. Here the CDR3 reads CASSSVLTGLKETQYF. The CDR3 nucleotides are TGTGCCAGCAGCTCCGTCCTTACCGGGTTGAAAGAGACCCAGTACTTC.

The genes are TRBV5-6 and TRBJ2-7; TRBD2 matches 10 bases. This CDR3 has 15 amino acids. Trimming removed 4 bases from V and 3 bases from J; junction bases left unmatched: 7. Per germline, CDR1 SGHDT and CDR2 YYEEEE. CDR3 protein: CASSLSTSGFYEQYF. The CDR3 DNA sequence: TGTGCCAGCAGCCTTTCGACTAGCGGGTTCTACGAGCAGTACTTC.

V gene TRBV9 combines with J gene TRBJ2-1; D remains unclear. This CDR3 contains 12 residues. Trimming shortened V by 0 bases and J by 10 bases, and 8 bases separated the two germline ends. Germline V gene lookup returns CDR1 SGDLS and CDR2 YYNGEE. This chain's CDR3 is CASSVGVQEQFF. Here the CDR3 DNA reads TGTGCCAGCAGCGTAGGTGTCCAGGAGCAGTTCTTC.

The rearrangement joins TRBV7-7 to TRBJ2-7; TRBD1 is a possible D gene (5 bases). This CDR3 is 13 amino acids long. With 3 bases removed from V and 7 bases from J, the gap between germline ends came to 13 bases. In germline, CDR1 is SSHAT, CDR2 FNYEAQ (reference sequence). Here the CDR3 DNA reads TGTGCCAGCAGCTTGGTCAGGGCTGGGGAGCAGTACTTC. Protein: CASSLVRAGEQYF.

The chain employs TRBV10-3 and TRBJ2-7, with 9 bases identical to TRBD1. The germline gives CDR1 ENHRY, CDR2 SYGVKD. V shed 10 bases and J 4 bases; nucleotides not matched to a gene: 8. This CDR3 has 13 amino acids. In DNA form, the CDR3 reads TGTGCCACGGCGAGGGGGACAGGGTACGAGCAGTACTTC. Encoded protein: CATARGTGYEQYF.

The chain employs TRBV2 and TRBJ2-7, with D hard to call. This CDR3 contains 11 residues. CDR1 and CDR2 from the germline V gene are SNHLY and FYNNEI. V was shortened by 5 bases and J by 4 bases, with 6 bases between the two germline ends. DNA for the CDR3: TGTGCCAGCAGTCCTTCGTACGAGCAGTACTTC. It is translated as CASSPSYEQYF.

This sequence joins TRBV30 and TRBJ2-7, with TRBD1 as a possible D gene (5 bases). This CDR3 region has 12 residues. Per germline, CDR1 GTSNPN and CDR2 SVGIG (reference sequence). Trimming removed 5 bases from V and 3 bases from J, with 11 bases in between. This CDR3 is CAWRAQGYEQYF. DNA of the CDR3: TGTGCCTGGCGTGCTCAGGGCTACGAGCAGTACTTC.

The chain is built from TRBV4-1 and TRBJ2-5; TRBD2 matches 8 bases. This CDR3 spans 17 amino acids. CDR1 is MGHRA, CDR2 YSYEKL, per germline. Germline trimming cut 0 bases from V and 4 bases from J; bases unmatched to any gene: 10. CDR3 nucleotide sequence: TGCGCCAGCAGCCAAGAGTCGCTCCCGGGAGGGGCAGAGACCCAGTACTTC. This translates into CASSQESLPGGAETQYF.

This chain uses TRBV4-3 with TRBJ1-2; perhaps TRBD1 as D (5 bases). Germline loops: CDR1 LGHNA, CDR2 YSLEER. This CDR3 has 15 residues. Trimming removed 0 bases from V and 6 bases from J, with 14 bases in between. Here the CDR3 reads CASSQDLGGADGYTF. DNA of the CDR3: TGCGCCAGCAGCCAAGATCTCGGCGGGGCGGATGGCTACACCTTC.

The chain employs TRBV9 and TRBJ2-1; D unclear. The CDR3 runs 14 residues. Germline CDR1 reads SGDLS; CDR2 reads YYNGEE. Between the trimmed V and J ends, which lost 4 bases and 8 bases, there was a span of 16 bases. CDR3 sequence reads: CASSSRITDDEQFF. CDR3 DNA sequence: TGTGCCAGCAGCTCTAGAATCACCGATGATGAGCAGTTCTTC.

The rearrangement links TRBV18 to TRBJ1-1; no reliable D call. CDR1 KGHSH and CDR2 LQKENI come from the germline V gene. Trimming shortened V by 3 bases and J by 1 base, and 12 bases separated the two germline ends. The CDR3 extends over 15 amino acids. As DNA, the CDR3 is TGTGCCAGCTCACCCGGGGTGACCGCGAACACTGAAGCTTTCTTT. Protein sequence: CASSPGVTANTEAFF.

The gene calls are TRBV7-2 and TRBJ2-3, with a possible D match to TRBD2 (6 bases). This CDR3 is 16 amino acids long. CDR1 and CDR2 from the germline V gene are SGHTA and FQGNSA. V dropped 0 bases and J dropped 4 bases, with 14 bases sitting between them. Here the CDR3 DNA reads TGTGCCAGCAGCTTAGCGAGATGGGACTTCTCAGATACGCAGTATTTT. Amino acids: CASSLARWDFSDTQYF.

The chain recombines TRBV25-1 with TRBJ2-5; D is ambiguous. Germline loops: CDR1 MGHDK, CDR2 SYGVNS. V shed 5 bases and J shed 5 bases, with 9 bases lying between them. The CDR3 has 12 residues. CDR3 amino acids: CASSRGRETQYF. The CDR3, as DNA: TGTGCCAGCAGTAGAGGTCGGGAGACCCAGTACTTC.